The rows below give T cell receptor beta chains drawn from one sample of a study of control samples from healthy donors and cancer patients. The method was immunoSEQ multiplex PCR; TCRdb's version includes in-frame clones alone and lacks a portion of them. The sample shows approximately 93,000 clones, about 89% of them seen only once. The sequencing sample was made of PBMCs. These receptors all come from a woman between 50 and 59 years old with colorectal cancer. Each CDR3 is given with its conserved first and last residue. The D gene is left open where the match is weak. For some rows the clone size is stated as once, few or many, or as a class when expanded; others skip it.

CASSWSTGGGLGNQPQHF	TGTGCCAGCAGTTGGTCAACAGGGGGCGGTTTGGGCAATCAGCCCCAGCATTTT	TRBV2	-	TRBD1	TRBJ1-5
CASSKRAGTGFYNEQFF	TGTGCCAGTAGTAAAAGGGCGGGGACAGGGTTCTACAATGAGCAGTTCTTC	TRBV19	-	TRBD1	TRBJ2-1
CASSTKDRGGTEAFF	TGTGCCAGTAGCACTAAAGACAGGGGGGGTACTGAAGCTTTCTTT	TRBV19	once	TRBD1	TRBJ1-1
CASSPGGGYGYTF	TGTGCCAGCAGCCCAGGGGGGGGCTATGGCTACACCTTC	TRBV7-8	-	TRBD1	TRBJ1-2
CASSSGQGYNSPLHF	TGTGCCAGCAGCTCTGGACAGGGCTATAATTCACCCCTCCACTTT	TRBV9	-	TRBD1	TRBJ1-6
CAISESKEGPEGAFF	TGTGCCATCAGTGAGTCGAAGGAGGGGCCGGAGGGAGCTTTCTTT	TRBV10-3	-	-	TRBJ1-1
CASTLDTGDGNTIYF	TGCGCCAGCACCCTTGATACAGGGGATGGAAACACCATATATTTT	TRBV5-1	once	TRBD1	TRBJ1-3
CASSYQHRSGNTIYF	TGTGCCAGCAGTTACCAGCACCGATCTGGAAACACCATATATTTT	TRBV6-5	-	-	TRBJ1-3
CASSPLVNFQETQYF	TGTGCCAGCTCACCCCTTGTGAATTTCCAAGAGACCCAGTACTTC	TRBV18	-	-	TRBJ2-5
CASSVAGLVGDEQFF	TGTGCCAGCAGCGTAGCGGGACTAGTCGGGGATGAGCAGTTCTTC	TRBV9	-	TRBD2	TRBJ2-1
CASSFTGDQPQHF	TGTGCCAGCAGTTTTACAGGGGATCAGCCCCAGCATTTT	TRBV27	-	TRBD1	TRBJ1-5
CASSLGEGAISGNTIYF	TGCGCCAGCAGCCTTGGGGAAGGGGCCATCTCTGGAAACACCATATATTTT	TRBV5-1	-	-	TRBJ1-3
CATWDTPNTEAFF	TGTGCCACTTGGGACACTCCAAACACTGAAGCTTTCTTT	TRBV6-6	-	-	TRBJ1-1
CASSAAGGETEAFF	TGTGCCAGCAGTGCGGCGGGGGGGGAGACTGAAGCTTTCTTT	TRBV6-4	-	-	TRBJ1-1
CASSDGTGGSYGYTF	TGTGCCAGCAGCGACGGGACAGGGGGATCCTATGGCTACACCTTC	TRBV6-2/TRBV6-3	-	TRBD1	TRBJ1-2
CASKDSSSYNEQFF	TGTGCCAGCAAGGACAGCAGCTCCTACAATGAGCAGTTCTTC	TRBV6-5	-	-	TRBJ2-1
CASAKRGLQETQYF	TGTGCCAGCGCAAAGCGGGGTTTACAAGAGACCCAGTACTTC	TRBV2	-	TRBD2	TRBJ2-5
CASSYQQGMSRSNQPQHF	TGTGCCAGCAGTTACCAACAGGGAATGAGTCGTAGCAATCAGCCCCAGCATTTT	TRBV6-2/TRBV6-3	-	-	TRBJ1-5
CASSLTSYTDTQYF	TGTGCCAGCAGTCTGACATCCTACACAGATACGCAGTATTTT	TRBV6-5	-	-	TRBJ2-3
CASQPRDLPSYNSPLHF	TGTGCCAGCCAACCCAGGGACCTTCCCTCCTATAATTCACCCCTCCACTTT	TRBV2	-	-	TRBJ1-6
CASRYRASNEKLFF	TGTGCCAGCAGATACCGGGCCAGTAATGAAAAACTGTTTTTT	TRBV6-5	-	-	TRBJ1-4
CASGLQRNQPQHF	TGTGCTAGTGGTTTGCAGCGCAATCAGCCCCAGCATTTT	TRBV12-5	once	-	TRBJ1-5
CASSAFGQGSNTEAFF	TGTGCCAGTAGCGCCTTTGGACAGGGATCGAACACTGAAGCTTTCTTT	TRBV19	-	TRBD1	TRBJ1-1
CACEPGVGTEAFF	TGTGCCTGCGAACCTGGCGTGGGTACTGAAGCTTTCTTT	TRBV30	-	-	TRBJ1-1
CASSEWQGNYGYTF	TGTGCCAGCAGTGAGTGGCAGGGCAACTATGGCTACACCTTC	TRBV2	-	-	TRBJ1-2
CASTLGGSAPLHF	TGTGCCAGCACACTGGGCGGTTCAGCTCCCCTCCACTTT	TRBV28	-	-	TRBJ1-6
CASSYVSEDRDRSLHF	TGTGCCAGCAGTTACGTTTCGGAGGACAGGGACAGATCCCTCCACTTT	TRBV6-5	-	TRBD1	TRBJ1-6
CASSQDLRAGNSFGANVLTF	TGTGCCAGCAGCCAAGACCTCCGGGCAGGTAACTCCTTTGGGGCCAACGTCCTGACTTTC	TRBV4-2	once	-	TRBJ2-6
CASSAQGTTDTQYF	TGTGCCAGCAGTGCGCAGGGAACCACAGATACGCAGTATTTT	TRBV28	-	-	TRBJ2-3
CASSQDWGEFGTEAFF	TGCGCCAGCAGCCAAGATTGGGGGGAGTTCGGCACTGAAGCTTTCTTT	TRBV4-3	-	-	TRBJ1-1
CASGTSVYGYTF	TGTGCCAGCGGTACTTCAGTCTATGGCTACACCTTC	TRBV28	-	-	TRBJ1-2
CASSPGTGGQPQHF	TGTGCCAGCAGCCCCGGGACAGGAGGGCAGCCCCAGCATTTT	TRBV3-1/TRBV3-2	-	TRBD1	TRBJ1-5
CSAGAEAFF	TGCAGTGCCGGCGCAGAAGCTTTCTTT	TRBV20-1	-	-	TRBJ1-1
CASSGQGYQETQYF	TGTGCCAGCAGTGGGCAGGGCTACCAAGAGACCCAGTACTTC	TRBV2	-	-	TRBJ2-5
CASSVGQGLGRHSGNTIYF	TGTGCCAGCAGCGTAGGTCAGGGACTTGGACGCCACTCTGGAAACACCATATATTTT	TRBV9	-	-	TRBJ1-3
CASSYSSSGEWNYGYTF	TGTGCCAGCAGTTACTCGAGTAGCGGGGAGTGGAACTATGGCTACACCTTC	TRBV6-2/TRBV6-3	-	-	TRBJ1-2
CASSHPDTGAKETQYF	TGTGCCAGCAGCCACCCGGATACAGGGGCGAAGGAGACCCAGTACTTC	TRBV7-2	-	TRBD1	TRBJ2-5
CASDPLSPEAFF	TGTGCCAGCGACCCTCTATCTCCTGAAGCTTTCTTT	TRBV2	-	-	TRBJ1-1
CASSLRGGDTGELFF	TGTGCCAGCAGTTTACGCGGGGGGGACACCGGGGAGCTGTTTTTT	TRBV6-6	-	TRBD2	TRBJ2-2
CASSLGLARETQYF	TGTGCCAGCAGCCTTGGACTAGCGAGAGAGACCCAGTACTTC	TRBV14	-	TRBD2	TRBJ2-5
CASSSDRADTEAFF	TGCGCCAGCAGTAGTGACAGGGCAGACACTGAAGCTTTCTTT	TRBV5-1	-	TRBD1	TRBJ1-1
CATSGKGAGGPNEQFF	TGTGCCACCAGTGGGAAGGGGGCCGGGGGCCCCAATGAGCAGTTCTTC	TRBV24-1	-	-	TRBJ2-1
CASSLARANTEAFF	TGTGCCAGCAGCTTAGCGCGTGCGAACACTGAAGCTTTCTTT	TRBV7-2	-	-	TRBJ1-1
CATRIFSVNTEAFF	TGTGCCACCAGGATTTTCTCCGTGAACACTGAAGCTTTCTTT	TRBV2	-	-	TRBJ1-1
CASGLVIGGSKNIQYF	TGTGCTAGTGGTTTGGTCATAGGGGGGAGTAAAAACATTCAGTACTTC	TRBV12-5	-	-	TRBJ2-4
CASSYGSGVRETQYF	TGTGCCAGCAGTTACGGATCGGGGGTCAGGGAGACCCAGTACTTC	TRBV6-2/TRBV6-3	-	-	TRBJ2-5
CAISEVGSYNEQFF	TGTGCCATCAGTGAGGTGGGCTCTTACAATGAGCAGTTCTTC	TRBV10-3	-	-	TRBJ2-1
CASSLQGRAFF	TGTGCCAGCAGTTTACAGGGGAGGGCTTTCTTT	TRBV12-3/TRBV12-4	-	-	TRBJ1-1
CASSSGQGVNQPQHF	TGTGCCAGCAGTTCGGGACAGGGGGTGAATCAGCCCCAGCATTTT	TRBV28	-	TRBD1	TRBJ1-5
CASSGGADTQYF	TGCGCCAGCAGCGGGGGGGCAGATACGCAGTATTTT	TRBV5-1	-	TRBD2	TRBJ2-3
CASSSGFQETQYF	TGTGCCAGCAGCTCGGGGTTCCAAGAGACCCAGTACTTC	TRBV7-2	-	-	TRBJ2-5
CASSYSPGSSYNEQFF	TGTGCCAGCAGTTACTCGCCGGGGAGCTCCTACAATGAGCAGTTCTTC	TRBV6-6	-	-	TRBJ2-1
CASSPTGGTEAFF	TGTGCCAGCAGCCCGACAGGGGGGACTGAAGCTTTCTTT	TRBV7-3	once	TRBD1	TRBJ1-1
CASRVGGATFRQPQHF	TGTGCCAGCAGGGTTGGAGGGGCTACGTTTCGTCAGCCCCAGCATTTT	TRBV2	-	-	TRBJ1-5
CASSLEARKNTEAFF	TGTGCCAGCAGCTTAGAGGCCAGGAAAAACACTGAAGCTTTCTTT	TRBV7-2	-	-	TRBJ1-1
CASSLLAGGSTDTQYF	TGTGCCAGCAGCTTACTGGCGGGGGGTAGCACAGATACGCAGTATTTT	TRBV7-7	-	TRBD2	TRBJ2-3
CASSPKGGSPLHF	TGTGCCAGTAGTCCCAAGGGGGGGTCACCCCTCCACTTT	TRBV19	-	-	TRBJ1-6
CASSYSPGVFTDTQYF	TGTGCCAGCAGTTACTCTCCAGGGGTATTCACAGATACGCAGTATTTT	TRBV6-2/TRBV6-3	-	-	TRBJ2-3
CASSQEGRDAFF	TGTGCCAGCAGCCAAGAGGGCAGGGACGCTTTCTTT	TRBV3-1/TRBV3-2	-	-	TRBJ1-1